This TCR beta chain was sequenced for a study of neoadjuvant nivolumab and ipilimumab in lung cancer. In the case of this clone: Its specificity is unknown.

V lost 4 bases, J lost 4 bases, and 8 bases stayed unmatched. Germline values: CDR1 SEHNR, CDR2 FQNEAQ (reference sequence). The CDR3 runs 15 residues. Libraries were prepared by immunoSEQ multiplex PCR; TCRdb keeps only in-frame clonotypes and omits some of them. The sample lists some 9,300 clones; over 70% were seen once. Study conclusions and caveats: Blood richness before therapy tracked richness in tumors resected after neoadjuvant therapy. Pathologic regression was not significantly tied to TCR clonality.

The rearrangement joins TRBV7-9 to TRBJ1-1; 8 nucleotides align to TRBD1. The TCR comes from an adult with non-small cell lung cancer. The sample in question was tumor tissue, obtained after neoadjuvant nivolumab, alone or with ipilimumab, at or shortly before surgery. CDR3 sequence (DNA): TGTGCCAGCAGCTCGGACTCGACAGGGGCCACTGAAGCTTTCTTT. Translation gives CASSSDSTGATEAFF.